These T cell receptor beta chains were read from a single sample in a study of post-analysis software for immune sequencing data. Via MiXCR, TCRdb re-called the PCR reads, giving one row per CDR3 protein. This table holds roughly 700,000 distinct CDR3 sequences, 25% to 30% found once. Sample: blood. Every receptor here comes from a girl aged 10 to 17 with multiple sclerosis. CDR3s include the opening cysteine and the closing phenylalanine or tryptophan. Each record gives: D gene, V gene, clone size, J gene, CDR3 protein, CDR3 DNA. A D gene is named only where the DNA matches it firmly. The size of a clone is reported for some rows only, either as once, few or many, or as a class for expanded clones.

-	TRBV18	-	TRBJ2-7	CASSPITGSSSYEQYF	TGTGCCAGCTCACCTATAACAGGGTCAAGCTCCTACGAGCAGTACTTC
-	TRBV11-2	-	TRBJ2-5	CASSRGTFQETQYF	TGTGCCAGCAGCAGGGGGACCTTCCAAGAGACCCAGTACTTC
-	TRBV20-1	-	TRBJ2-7	CSARDPRGGARSYEQYF	TGCAGTGCTAGAGATCCTAGGGGTGGGGCTCGGTCCTACGAGCAGTACTTC
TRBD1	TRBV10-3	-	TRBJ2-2	CAISDRDRGNTGELFF	TGTGCCATCAGTGACCGGGACAGGGGGAACACCGGGGAGCTGTTTTTT
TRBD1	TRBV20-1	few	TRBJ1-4	CRGGQLNEKLFF	TGCAGGGGGGGACAGCTGAATGAAAAACTGTTTTTT
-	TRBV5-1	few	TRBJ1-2	CASSLDVQVAYGYTF	TGCGCCAGCAGCTTGGATGTGCAGGTGGCTTATGGCTACACCTTC
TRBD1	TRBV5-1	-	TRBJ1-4	CASRQGQGPLGTNEKLFF	TGCGCCAGCAGGCAGGGACAGGGGCCGTTGGGGACTAATGAAAAACTGTTTTTT
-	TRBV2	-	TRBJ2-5	CASTVTRGQETQYF	TGTGCCAGCACCGTGACGCGGGGGCAGGAGACCCAGTACTTC
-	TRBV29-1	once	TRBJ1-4	CSASGSGEKLFF	TGCAGCGCTTCTGGGAGCGGTGAAAAACTGTTTTTT
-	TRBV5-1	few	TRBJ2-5	CASSFTGSQETQYF	TGCGCCAGCAGCTTCACAGGGTCCCAAGAGACCCAGTACTTC
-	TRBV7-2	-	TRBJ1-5	CASSLVVDSNQPQHF	TGTGCCAGCAGCTTAGTCGTAGATAGCAATCAGCCCCAGCATTTT
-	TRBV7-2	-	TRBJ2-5	CASSLGAGAQETQYF	TGTGCCAGCAGCTTAGGGGCGGGGGCCCAAGAGACCCAGTACTTC
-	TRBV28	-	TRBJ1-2	CASSPTGTSNCGYTF	TGTGCCAGCAGCCCCACGGGGACTTCAAACTGTGGCTACACCTTC
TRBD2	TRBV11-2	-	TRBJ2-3	CASSRVGGVTDTQYF	TGTGCCAGCAGCCGAGTCGGGGGGGTCACAGATACGCAGTATTTT